This T cell receptor (beta chain) was captured by sequencing in a study of blood T cell repertoires in COVID-19 (dated by TCRdb to 2018 to 2020). Context from the whole study: The collaborator samples originated in the United States, Italy and Spain and spanned the acute and convalescent phases of COVID-19. The material from the prospective study consisted of cDNA or gDNA derived from T cells, B-cell-depleted T cells, or PBMCs. Deeply sampled blood TCRbeta repertoires from subjects exposed to, actively infected with, or recovered from COVID-19 were included in the dataset. A freely available public database, intended as a resource for researchers studying the immune response to SARS-CoV-2, is where the repertoires were released. Samples came from the ongoing ImmuneRACE study (first 160 participants) plus 1,254 subjects from 6 global collaborators. A de-identified subject ID, COVID-19 status, age in years and sex were almost always included in the sample metadata. Where available, HLA class I and class II types were obtained from metadata supplied by the sample provider rather than from assay-based typing.

Study-level results and caveats: Clinical and demographic metadata were provided uncurated, with the amount varying by source and participant.

Enrolling through a virtual design, the prospective study's participants ranged in age from roughly 18 to 89 years and lived across 24 United States geographic areas. Cohort assignment in the prospective study relied on participant-reported clinical history from a screening survey and a study questionnaire. Recovered participants in ImmuneRACE Cohort 3 were defined by two consecutive negative NP/OP PCR tests, clearance by a healthcare professional, or resolution of symptoms. In the prospective study, whole blood, serum and a nasopharyngeal or oropharyngeal swab were collected from each participant by mobile phlebotomists. Participants in the prospective study had the option to provide additional blood draws and questionnaires over a roughly 2-month period. Blood samples from the prospective study were shipped frozen or at room temperature prior to DNA extraction. At the junction V is shortened by 3 bases and J by 1 base; bases outside the gene matches: 5. Taken from the germline V gene, the CDR1 and CDR2 loops are SGDLS and YYNGEE. From the cysteine through the phenylalanine, the CDR3 covers 15 amino acids. Left in the record is the CDR3 DNA by itself, 45 bases read in frame from the first base.

TCRbeta CDR3 regions were amplified from genomic DNA using the immunoSEQ Assay, a bias-controlled multiplex PCR. In the authors' own workflow: The number of nucleated cells in each sample was estimated from the amplification of reference gene primers within the assay. To quantify the absolute abundance of each unique TCRbeta CDR3 rearrangement, sequence reads were collapsed and filtered. For each sample, productive Simpson clonality was calculated by taking the square root of Simpson's diversity index across productive rearrangements. The table comes from immuneACCESS by way of TCRdb, which keeps in-frame sequences with V and J called. Part of the clones is missing from these tables; in studies checked, under half for an unresolved V gene and the rest for unknown reasons. That table furnishes V, J and clone size, whereas the DNA furnished D and trimming. In this sample the table shows about 290,000 clones, around 86% of which occur a single time. The ten largest clones capture 1.7% of the sample.

Points on this clone: The antigen it recognizes is unknown. Per-base quality was not reported, and no clone a single base away is much larger than it.

This TCR was sampled from a woman in her thirties or forties who had recovered from COVID-19. The chain couples TRBV9 to TRBJ1-2, with 8 junctional bases fitting TRBD1. Material: PBMCs or T cells enriched from blood (not recorded which). The CDR3 is CASSGDRGVNYGYTF. The base sequence is TGTGCCAGCAGCGGCGACAGGGGAGTTAACTATGGCTACACCTTC.